This entry concerns a single T cell receptor beta chain. Its target antigen remains unknown. Per-base quality was not reported, and no clone a single base away is much larger than it. The data derive from a study of long-term antiretroviral therapy in people with HIV (dated by TCRdb to the early 2020s). With regard to the full study: The earliest samples were collected approximately a decade before the 2015 WHO recommendation for immediate ART, a period when ART was typically delayed until CD4 counts fell. Whether ART initiation and durable HIV suppression were associated with changes in peripheral blood TRB repertoire composition and diversity was tested in a retrospective serial study. A total of 150 to 200 cryopreserved PBMC samples were contributed to the cohort by 30 adults with confirmed HIV infection, with samples collected serially over a mean of approximately six years (range 1-12). About 35% of the 30 participants with HIV were female. No cross-contamination during QIAcube processing was seen in test extractions of a monoclonal T-cell line run alongside about 33 polyclonal samples.

Inclusion was restricted to participants for whom at least one PBMC sample before ART initiation and at least two post-ART samples were available. Every participant with HIV received treatment in the United States of America. Before DNA extraction, cryopreserved samples of about 0.95-10 million PBMC were thawed and then washed. At the time of the earliest PBMC sample, participants with HIV were aged between about 23 and 54 years. Each participant contributed PBMC samples from 1-4 timepoints before ART initiation and 2-8 timepoints after ART initiation, with a median of 7 samples. For every participant, serial HIV viral load, CD4+ T-cell count, ART history and demographic data were obtained. Genomic DNA was extracted from unsorted PBMC with a Qiagen kit on a QIAcube, with processing performed in batches of 12 samples. The immunoSEQ hsTCRB v3.0 assay was used at survey level resolution for TRB variable region sequencing. TRB sequencing targeted a depth of about 40,000-50,000 T-cell genomes per sample. TRB libraries were pooled and sequenced on an Illumina MiSeq using a v3 150-cycle kit. On the study's bioinformatics: Analysis of repertoires was carried out in R inside a reproducible Nextflow workflow spanning QC, data transformation and analysis. LymphoSeq2, an R package for AIRR-Seq data exploration, was used to implement custom analyses. After excluding a handful of samples that yielded fewer than 5000 total TRB sequences, 150 to 200 HIV repertoires remained for analysis. Among the 170 to 200 retained HIV repertoires, approximately 61 were collected before ART initiation and 120 to 140 after ART initiation. Each repertoire was downsampled to 5000 TRB nucleotide sequences, and summary statistics were averaged across 100 downsampling iterations. TRB sequences were retained for analysis only if CDR3 regions of at least seven amino acids were present. Diversity was assessed using a clonality score derived from Shannon entropy and using the Gini coefficient. In repertoire networks, the top 5000 CDR3 amino acid sequences were linked whenever an edit distance of one separated two sequences. For TRB CDR3 amino acid sequences, antigen specificity groups and MHC restriction were predicted with GLIPH2. CDR3 amino acid sequences were matched against VDJdb and McPAS-TCR to flag known CMV, EBV, HIV or tissue antigen associations. Pre-ART, post-ART and control groups were compared with Wilcoxon signed-rank tests and Holm-Bonferroni correction. Sourced from immuneACCESS, this table was stored by TCRdb with only in-frame sequences that have V and J called. A share of the clones is absent; for the studies checked, an unresolved V gene accounts for under half, and the remainder has no known explanation. That table gives V, J and clone size, and the DNA gave D and trimming. The sample includes 20,000 to 25,000 clones, with about four fifths observed a single time. Of the sample, roughly a sixth falls within the top ten clones.

The paper as a whole reports these results and caveats: Limited PBMC availability meant only the TCR beta chain was sequenced, without alpha chain pairing. No data were available on ART adherence, viral resistance or therapy changes, limiting inferences about post-ART repertoire changes. The samples span the years 2004 to 2017, and the ART regimens used at that time may not be as effective as current regimens. Compared with controls, HIV repertoires had narrower CDR3 length ranges, and the network structure pointed to an antigen-experienced repertoire that shifted only slightly toward naive after ART. Starting ART was linked to a significant rise in TRB diversity, yet even with long-term ART the diversity remained significantly lower than in transplant donor controls. Because pre-ART samples had limited cell numbers, unsorted PBMC were profiled rather than sorted CD4+ and CD8+ T cells. Expanded TRB clones identified before ART initiation dominated the repertoire at all time points, although this dominance fluctuated and declined in many PLHIV after ART.

V and J lose 4 bases and 5 bases, and a span of 11 bases separates them. CDR1 and CDR2, looked up from the germline V gene, are MDHEN and SYDVKM. The CDR3 numbers 13 residues from cysteine through phenylalanine. Of all the DNA, just the CDR3 is kept, 39 bases in frame from base 1. Sequencing was performed on unsorted PBMCs, taken 0.5 years before starting antiretroviral therapy. Rearrangement joined TRBV28 to TRBJ1-2, with no reliable assignment of the D segment. The source of this sequence is a man in his forties or fifties with HIV. The DNA reads as follows: TGTGCCAGCAGTTCCGAAGACACGTATGGCTACACCTTC. This sequence encodes CASSSEDTYGYTF.